This T cell receptor beta chain was captured in a study of shared clonotypes between healthy human individuals. Germline CDR1 and CDR2: MDHEN and SYDVKM. Unmatched junction bases numbered 7, after V lost 7 bases and J lost 7 bases. The CDR3 is made up of 13 amino acids. Method: immunoSEQ multiplex PCR; TCRdb's copy keeps in-frame clones and lacks some. The table includes 1.5 million to 1.9 million clones, 95% to 99% detected once. The source material was naive CD4+ T cells sorted from blood. Subset here: CD45RA+ positively selected. This clonotype was obtained from a man younger than 45 in good health. The chain couples TRBV28 to TRBJ2-1, with TRBD1 matching 7 bases. CDR3 coding DNA: TGTGCCAGCATGACAGGGTATTGGAATGAGCAGTTCTTC. Translation gives CASMTGYWNEQFF.